This passage covers 7 T cell receptor beta chains from one sample sequenced in a study of control samples from healthy donors and cancer patients. Clones were sequenced by immunoSEQ multiplex PCR, and TCRdb holds only the in-frame ones, with some missing. The table lists around 110,000 clones, roughly 91% of them singletons. The sequencing sample was made of blood. These receptors came from a woman in her sixties or seventies in good health.

This clone was counted a few times. The genes are TRBV15 and TRBJ1-3; D uncertain. The CDR3 totals 15 residues. In germline, CDR1 is LNHNV, CDR2 YYDKDF (reference sequence). With 4 bases removed from V and 2 bases from J, the gap between germline ends came to 12 bases. Here the CDR3 reads CATSTPLEAGNTIYF. As DNA, the CDR3 is TGTGCCACCAGCACCCCACTTGAGGCTGGAAACACCATATATTTT.

This clone appeared a single time. This chain links TRBV18 with TRBJ1-2; TRBD1 aligns across 7 bases. The ends lost 4 bases at V and 6 bases at J; junction bases unmatched: 5. The CDR3 totals 13 residues. The germline CDR1 and CDR2 sequences are KGHSH and LQKENI. The CDR3 sequence is CASSQGTADGYTF. The CDR3 nucleotides read TGTGCCAGCTCACAAGGGACAGCGGATGGCTACACCTTC.

A single count supports this clone. The genes are TRBV29-1 and TRBJ2-1; possibly TRBD2 for D (6 bases). The V and J ends lost 7 bases and 6 bases respectively, with 16 bases between them. The CDR3 loop spans 13 amino acids. CDR1 and CDR2 from the germline V gene are SQVTM and ANQGSEA. CDR3 in amino acids: CSASPGSGNEQFF. DNA for the CDR3: TGCAGCGCCTCCCCGGGTAGCGGCAATGAGCAGTTCTTC.

The chain couples TRBV7-2 to TRBJ1-2, with no clear D. Trimming left V 3 bases short and J 8 bases short, with 13 bases between. CDR3 length: 13 amino acids. Germline lookup yields CDR1 SGHTA and CDR2 FQGNSA. In DNA form, the CDR3 reads TGTGCCAGCAGCTTTCAAGAAGGCGGGGGCTACACCTTC. It translates to CASSFQEGGGYTF.

The chain recombines TRBV6-1 with TRBJ1-1; D uncertain. Deletions cut 2 bases from V and 3 bases from J, with 10 bases between. CDR3 size: 14 residues. Looked up from germline, CDR1 is MNHNS and CDR2 is SASEGT. CDR3 coding DNA: TGTGCCAGCAGTGAAATCCGGGGTTACACTGAAGCTTTCTTT. Its translation is CASSEIRGYTEAFF.

The rearrangement uses TRBV10-3 and TRBJ2-5; 9 bases match TRBD2. CDR1 and CDR2 from the germline V gene are ENHRY and SYGVKD. V lost 4 bases and J lost 2; bases outside the gene matches: 2. The CDR3 covers 14 residues. CDR3 sequence: CAISGAGGQETQYF. CDR3 sequence (DNA): TGTGCCATCAGTGGAGCGGGGGGACAAGAGACCCAGTACTTC.

In DNA form, the CDR3 reads TGTGCCAGCGCGCCCGAAATGAACACTGAAGCTTTCTTT. Its translation is CASAPEMNTEAFF. The chain combines TRBV7-2 with TRBJ1-1; D call uncertain. With 8 bases removed from V and 0 bases from J, the gap between germline ends came to 10 bases. The CDR3 spans 13 residues. Germline values: CDR1 SGHTA, CDR2 FQGNSA. The entire variable domain, with the rest obtained from reference TRBV7-2 and TRBJ1-1, is as follows: GAGVSQSPSNKVTEKGKDVELRCDPISGHTALYWYRQSLGQGLEFLIYFQGNSAPDKSGLPSDRFSAERTGGSVSTLTIQRTQQEDSAVYLCASAPEMNTEAFFGQGTRLTVV.